The 13 T cell receptor beta chains given below trace back to one sample, sequenced in a study of T cells in Graves' hyperthyroidism and ophthalmopathy. The source material, RNA transcripts, was used to amplify TCR beta CDR3 regions. HTBI primers were used for first-round RT-PCR of the TCR CDR3. TCRdb reanalysed the multiplex PCR reads using MiXCR and keeps one entry per CDR3 protein. The data hold hundreds of thousands of distinct CDR3 sequences, with roughly 13% observed a single time. The sequenced sample was blood. All receptors derive from a middle-aged man with Graves' ophthalmopathy.

The table lists this clonotype with many counts. The rearrangement links TRBV5-1 to TRBJ1-1; D unclear. Trimming pared 4 bases from V and 1 base from J, leaving 11 bases between. Germline V gene sequence: CDR1 SGHRS, CDR2 YFSETQ. This CDR3 contains 14 residues. CDR3 DNA: TGCGCCAGCAGCAGGGCCCGAGGGAACACTGAAGCTTTCTTT. Protein product: CASSRARGNTEAFF.

At least ten counts were recorded for this clonotype. V usage is TRBV4-2 and J usage is TRBJ2-7; 9 bases agree with TRBD2. With 4 bases clipped from V and 4 bases from J, the junction kept 8 bases outside the gene matches. The CDR3 is 15 amino acids. Germline V gene sequence: CDR1 LGHNA, CDR2 YNFKEQ. CDR3 nucleotide sequence: TGTGCCAGCAGCCTAGGGGGTAGCGGGAGTTACGAGCAGTACTTC. Protein product: CASSLGGSGSYEQYF.

In its sample, this clonotype was seen many times. The chain links TRBV3-1 to TRBJ1-1, with D uncertain. This CDR3 comprises 14 residues. Trimming pared 6 bases from V and 1 base from J, leaving 12 bases between. Germline CDR1 reads LGHDT; CDR2 reads YNNKEL (reference sequence). CDR3: CASSGSPGNTEAFF. The CDR3, as DNA: TGTGCCAGCAGTGGATCCCCTGGGAACACTGAAGCTTTCTTT.

The chain recombines TRBV4-1 with TRBJ2-3, with TRBD2 identical over 7 bases. This CDR3 is 15 amino acids long. Germline loops: CDR1 MGHRA, CDR2 YSYEKL. After removal of 4 bases from V and 0 bases from J, the junction contained 4 bases not matched to a gene. CDR3 amino acids: CASSRDSGSTDTQYF. CDR3 nucleotides: TGCGCCAGCAGCCGAGATAGCGGGAGCACAGATACGCAGTATTTT.

This clonotype was seen many times. This sequence joins TRBV11-2 and TRBJ2-3; D may be TRBD1 (6 bases). CDR3 length: 15 residues. Trimming pared 8 bases from V and 3 bases from J, leaving 18 bases between. Germline V CDR1 and CDR2: SGHAT, FQNNGV. The CDR3 spells CASAPRPQGTDTQYF. The CDR3, as DNA: TGTGCCAGCGCCCCCCGGCCCCAGGGGACAGATACGCAGTATTTT.

This clonotype was found a few times. The chain has TRBV5-4 and TRBJ2-5, with TRBD2 as a possible D gene (6 bases). V lost 4 bases to trimming and J lost 5 bases, with 24 bases between them. CDR3 size: 17 residues. Germline lookup yields CDR1 SGHNT and CDR2 YYREEE (reference sequence). CDR3 in amino acids: CASSQVYPPSGVETQYF. The CDR3, as DNA: TGTGCCAGCAGCCAAGTATACCCTCCCTCGGGGGTGGAGACCCAGTACTTC.

Only a few counts were recorded for this clonotype. The chain links TRBV24-1 to TRBJ2-3, with a possible D match to TRBD1 (6 bases). The CDR3 has 16 residues. The V and J ends lost 4 bases and 2 bases respectively, with 15 bases between them. Per germline, CDR1 KGHDR and CDR2 SFDVKD. The CDR3 protein is CATSEARQEITDTQYF. CDR3 DNA sequence: TGTGCCACCAGTGAAGCACGACAGGAGATCACAGATACGCAGTATTTT.

This clonotype appeared many times. The rearrangement uses TRBV2 and TRBJ2-2; the match to TRBD2 covers 9 bases. The CDR3 runs 15 residues. CDR1 is SNHLY, CDR2 FYNNEI, per germline. The V gene end was trimmed by 2 bases and the J gene end by 5 bases; junction bases not matched to a gene: 3. The CDR3 here is CASSEIAGDTGELFF. For the CDR3, the DNA is TGTGCCAGCAGTGAAATAGCGGGAGATACCGGGGAGCTGTTTTTT. Looking up the rest from reference TRBV2 and TRBJ2-2 gives the full variable domain: EPEVTQTPSHQVTQMGQEVILRCVPISNHLYFYWYRQILGQKVEFLVSFYNNEISEKSEIFDDQFSVERPDGSNFTLKIRSTKLEDSAMYFCASSEIAGDTGELFFGEGSRLTVL.

The sample holds a few counts of this clonotype. A read error may produce the germline difference seen at one junction end. The chain has TRBV28 and TRBJ2-1; TRBD2 matches 10 bases. Looked up from germline, CDR1 is MDHEN and CDR2 is SYDVKM. The CDR3 runs to 13 residues. The CDR3, as DNA: TGTGCCAGCAGTTTATTCCTAGCGGGAGAACTGATCTTC. Translating it yields CASSLFLAGELIF.

With respect to this clonotype: Possible read error: a much larger clone is one base away. The chain carries TRBV7-9 and TRBJ2-1; D is undetermined. This CDR3 has 12 residues. CDR1 SEHNR and CDR2 FQNEAQ come from the germline V gene (reference sequence). The CDR3 bases are TGTGCCAGCAGCTTCTTTTACAATGAGCAGCTCTTC. This encodes CASSFFYNEQLF.

This clonotype was seen at least ten times. The rearrangement uses TRBV5-1 and TRBJ1-2; D is unclear. Germline V CDR1 and CDR2: SGHRS, YFSETQ. The germline V and J ends were trimmed by 1 base and 4 bases, with 11 bases remaining between them. CDR3 size: 14 residues. This CDR3 reads CASSLTAGSYGYTF. CDR3 nucleotide sequence: TGCGCCAGCAGCTTGACGGCCGGGAGCTATGGCTACACCTTC.

The rearrangement links TRBV4-1 to TRBJ1-5; no firm D call. Trimming took 0 bases from V and 7 from J, leaving 13 bases between them. Germline CDR1 reads MGHRA; CDR2 reads YSYEKL. There are 15 residues in the CDR3. CDR3 coding DNA: TGCGCCAGCAGCCAAGAGGTGAAGAGCGGCCAGCCCCAGCATTTT. Translated: CASSQEVKSGQPQHF.

In regard to this clonotype: The junction differs from germline at one of its ends, possibly a read error. CDR3 bases: TGTGCCGGCAGTACCTCAGGGGACGGGGAGCTGTTTTTT. Its translation: CAGSTSGDGELFF. The chain has TRBV27 and TRBJ2-2; TRBD1 might be the D (6 bases). Germline CDR1 and CDR2: MNHEY and SMNVEV (reference sequence). The CDR3 covers 13 residues.